A single sample gave rise to the 8 T cell receptor beta chains below, sequenced in a study of cytomegalovirus exposure and HLA in healthy donors. Both 60 Vbeta primers and 13 Jbeta primers went into the PCR. Repertoires were generated with immunoSEQ multiplex PCR, while TCRdb's copy carries only in-frame clones and drops some. The table has 200,000 to 250,000 clones, about 85% seen once; the top ten hold around 0.23%. Sequencing was carried out using PBMCs. The receptors were gathered from a girl aged 2 to 9 in good health and CMV-seronegative.

The genes are TRBV2 and TRBJ2-3, with 8 bases that match TRBD2. This CDR3 has 15 amino acids. Germline CDR1 SNHLY, CDR2 FYNNEI. Unmatched junction bases numbered 8, after V lost 9 bases and J lost 0 bases. In DNA form, the CDR3 reads TGTGCCAGGCCGCGTCGGGAGGGTAGCACAGATACGCAGTATTTT. It encodes CARPRREGSTDTQYF.

There are a few counts of this clone. The chain joins TRBV29-1 to TRBJ1-2; D is perhaps TRBD1 (6 bases). Between the trimmed V and J ends, which lost 0 bases and 3 bases, there was a span of 8 bases. Germline V gene data show CDR1 as SQVTM and CDR2 as ANQGSEA. This CDR3 comprises 13 residues. The CDR3 region has the DNA TGCAGCGTTGAAGACAGGGGAGACTATGGCTACACCTTC. Translated, it gives CSVEDRGDYGYTF. Full variable domain (outside the CDR3, taken from reference TRBV29-1 and TRBJ1-2): SAVISQKPSRDICQRGTSLTIQCQVDSQVTMMFWYRQQPGQSLTLIATANQGSEATYESGFVIDKFPISRPNLTFSTLTVSNMSPEDSSIYLCSVEDRGDYGYTFGSGTRLTVV.

V is TRBV30 and J is TRBJ2-5, with TRBD2 matching 10 bases. The CDR3 is 15 amino acids. CDR1 and CDR2 (germline): GTSNPN, SVGIG (reference sequence). V gave up 2 bases and J gave up 3 bases; unmatched junction bases: 6. The CDR3 DNA follows: TGTGCCTGGAGTTCTAGCGGGGGCCCAAAAGAGACCCAGTACTTC. The encoded protein is CAWSSSGGPKETQYF.

This chain uses TRBV4-1 with TRBJ2-1, with TRBD2 identical over 7 bases. The length of the CDR3 is 16 residues. CDR1 is MGHRA and CDR2 is YSYEKL in the germline V gene. V lost 5 bases and J lost 2; bases outside the gene matches: 9. The CDR3 loop is CASSSSAGATYNEQFF. CDR3 DNA sequence: TGCGCCAGCAGCTCCTCTGCGGGAGCGACCTACAATGAGCAGTTCTTC.

This chain links TRBV28 with TRBJ2-7; 11 bases fit TRBD2. With V trimmed by 4 bases and J by 3 bases, 14 bases remained unmatched. This CDR3 region has 18 residues. Looked up from germline, CDR1 is MDHEN and CDR2 is SYDVKM. In DNA, the CDR3 is TGTGCCAGCAGTTGGGGGACTAGCGGCAAACACAGAAGCTACGAGCAGTACTTC. It encodes CASSWGTSGKHRSYEQYF.

The chain uses TRBV19 and TRBJ1-5; 7 bases are shared with TRBD1. Germline CDR1 is LNHDA and CDR2 is SQIVND (reference sequence). V trimming: 5 bases; J trimming: 4 bases; junction bases outside the gene matches: 11. This CDR3 region has 16 residues. CDR3 residues: CASSRKPTGSNQPQHF. As DNA, the CDR3 is TGTGCCAGTAGTCGGAAACCGACAGGGAGTAATCAGCCCCAGCATTTT.

This sequence joins TRBV4-2 and TRBJ2-1; D perhaps matches TRBD2 (6 bases). The CDR3 loop spans 14 amino acids. The V end lost 4 bases, the J end lost 3 bases, and 10 bases lay between the germline ends. CDR1 and CDR2 from the germline V gene are LGHNA and YNFKEQ. The CDR3 sequence: CASSPIGGYNEQFF. The CDR3 DNA is TGTGCCAGCAGCCCCATCGGGGGCTACAATGAGCAGTTCTTC.

This chain links TRBV7-2 with TRBJ2-4; perhaps TRBD2 as D (6 bases). The CDR3 covers 16 residues. V shed 2 bases and J shed 0 bases, with 11 bases lying between them. CDR1 is SGHTA and CDR2 is FQGNSA in the germline V gene. CDR3 coding DNA: TGTGCCAGCAGCTTAACTGGGACTTCAGCCAAAAACATTCAGTACTTC. Translated, it gives CASSLTGTSAKNIQYF.